This entry is about one TCR beta chain. The data were taken from a study of beta chain features in type 1 diabetes. Trimming pared 6 bases from V and 8 bases from J, leaving 16 bases between. CDR1 and CDR2 from the germline V gene are MNHNY and SVGAGI (reference sequence). The CDR3 extends over 14 amino acids. What was sequenced were expressed TCRB transcripts, since all of the isolated RNA had been reverse transcribed. Clones were sequenced by immunoSEQ multiplex PCR, and TCRdb holds only the in-frame ones, with some missing. The sample contains over 100,000 clones, almost 40% of which appear only once.

This chain connects TRBV6-6 to TRBJ1-4, with unresolved D. This clonotype was obtained from a woman aged 18-29 years in good health. The specimen was stem cell memory CD4+ T cells from blood. CDR3 nucleotide sequence: TGTGCCAGCAGGGCCGGAACTCTGGAGGAAAAACTGTTTTTT. Protein: CASRAGTLEEKLFF.